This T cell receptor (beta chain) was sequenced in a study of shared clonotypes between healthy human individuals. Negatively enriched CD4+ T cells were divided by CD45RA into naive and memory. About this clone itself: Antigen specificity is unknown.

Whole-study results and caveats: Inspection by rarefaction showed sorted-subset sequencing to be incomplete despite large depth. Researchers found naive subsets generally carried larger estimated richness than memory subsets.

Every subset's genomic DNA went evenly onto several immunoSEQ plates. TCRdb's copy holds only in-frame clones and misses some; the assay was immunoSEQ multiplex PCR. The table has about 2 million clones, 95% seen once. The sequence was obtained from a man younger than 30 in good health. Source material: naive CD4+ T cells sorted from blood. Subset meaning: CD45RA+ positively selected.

As DNA, the CDR3 is TGCGCCAGCAGTGAATCCGGGAGCATAGGCGAGCAGTACTTC. This translates into CASSESGSIGEQYF. V gene TRBV10-2 combines with J gene TRBJ2-7; D might be TRBD2 (6 bases). The germline CDR1 and CDR2 sequences are WSHSY and SAAADI. The CDR3 spans 14 residues. V was trimmed by 3 bases and J by 6 bases, leaving 15 bases between them.